The rows below give T cell receptor beta chains drawn from one sample of a study of cytomegalovirus exposure and HLA in healthy donors. This table comes from immunoSEQ multiplex PCR, and its TCRdb copy is limited to in-frame clones, with some not included. Among some 200,000 clones, over 60% were seen once, and the ten largest hold roughly 2%. The material sequenced was PBMCs. The origin of the receptors is a man younger than 35 in good health and CMV-seronegative. The CDR3 runs from the conserved cysteine through the conserved F or W. A D gene is named only where the DNA matches it firmly. Some rows mark clone size as missing; the rest say once, few, many or name a class of expanded clone.

v_gene,j_gene,d_gene,abundance,CDR3nt,CDR3aa
TRBV7-9,TRBJ1-2,.,.,TGTGCCAGCAGCCATTCCTTGGGGGGGACTAACTATGGCTACACCTTC,CASSHSLGGTNYGYTF
TRBV7-2,TRBJ1-6,TRBD1,.,TGTGCCAGCAGCTTAGAGGGGACAGGGAGACAGGGAAATTCACCCCTCCACTTT,CASSLEGTGRQGNSPLHF
TRBV5-1,TRBJ2-3,TRBD2,.,TGCGCCAGCAGCTTGGTGGCGGGGGGCCCCACAGATACGCAGTATTTT,CASSLVAGGPTDTQYF
TRBV28,TRBJ2-5,TRBD1,.,TGTGCCAGCAGACAGGGGCAAGAGACCCAGTACTTC,CASRQGQETQYF
TRBV11-2,TRBJ2-7,TRBD1,.,TGTGCCAGCAGCTCTCCGGGACAGGGGCCCTACGAGCAGTACTTC,CASSSPGQGPYEQYF
TRBV10-3,TRBJ2-7,TRBD2,few,TGTGCCATCAGTGAGACTAGCGGGAGCTACGAGCAGTACTTC,CAISETSGSYEQYF
TRBV4-3,TRBJ1-1,TRBD1,few,TGCGCCAGCAGCCAAACTACAGGGGGCACTGAAGCTTTCTTT,CASSQTTGGTEAFF
TRBV28,TRBJ2-1,.,.,TGTGCCAGCAGTTTGGCACAGTACAATGAGCAGTTCTTC,CASSLAQYNEQFF
TRBV5-1,TRBJ2-7,TRBD1,.,TGCGCCAGCAGCTTAGGGACAGGGAACTACGAGCAGTACTTC,CASSLGTGNYEQYF
TRBV2,TRBJ2-1,TRBD2,.,TGTGCCAGCAGGGCGACTAGCGGGGGGAACAATGAGCAGTTCTTC,CASRATSGGNNEQFF
TRBV6-5,TRBJ1-2,TRBD1,.,TGTGCCAGCAGTTTCCTAGGACAGGTCCTCTATGGCTACACCTTC,CASSFLGQVLYGYTF
TRBV19,TRBJ1-5,.,.,TGTGCCAGTACCTTGACACGGAATCAGCCCCAGCATTTT,CASTLTRNQPQHF
TRBV30,TRBJ2-3,TRBD2,.,TGTGCCTGGAGTCCCACGCGGGGGGGGTTAGCGGGAGCGGATACGCAGTATTTT,CAWSPTRGGLAGADTQYF
TRBV25-1,TRBJ1-5,.,.,TGTGCCAGCAGTGAGGGGGGGGGTACTTATCAGCCCCAGCATTTT,CASSEGGGTYQPQHF
TRBV6-5,TRBJ1-1,.,.,TGTGCCAGCAGCCGTCTCGTGAACACTGAAGCTTTCTTT,CASSRLVNTEAFF
TRBV13,TRBJ2-1,TRBD2,.,TGTGCCAGCAGCCCAGTAGGGGAGGGCCCCTTCAATGAGCAGTTCTTC,CASSPVGEGPFNEQFF
TRBV2,TRBJ2-7,.,.,TGTGCCAGCAGTGAGAGGGACATAACGAGCGAGCAGTACTTC,CASSERDITSEQYF
TRBV25-1,TRBJ2-3,.,.,TGTGCCAGCAGTGCCAGATGGAGGGGAGTTTTGTCGGATACGCAGTATTTT,CASSARWRGVLSDTQYF
TRBV5-6,TRBJ1-1,TRBD1,.,TGTGCCAGCAGCTTCGGGACAGGGGGCACTGAAGCTTTCTTT,CASSFGTGGTEAFF
TRBV7-9,TRBJ1-2,TRBD1,.,TGTGCCAGCCTTCAGTGGCAGGGGGCCACGTCGGGTGGCTACACCTTC,CASLQWQGATSGGYTF
TRBV27,TRBJ1-1,TRBD1,.,TGTGCCAGCGGCCCCCGGGACAGGGGGCGCGGAACTGAAGCTTTCTTT,CASGPRDRGRGTEAFF
TRBV11-2,TRBJ2-5,TRBD2,.,TGTGCCAGCAGCTTAGGATCTAGCGGGGGTGAGACCCAGTACTTC,CASSLGSSGGETQYF
TRBV7-9,TRBJ2-1,TRBD2,.,TGTGCCAGCAGCCCAATGAGCGGGGGGATCAATGAGCAGTTCTTC,CASSPMSGGINEQFF
TRBV6-1,TRBJ1-4,TRBD1,.,TGTGCCAGCAGTGTTGGGACAGGGGGTGCGAATGAAAAACTGTTTTTT,CASSVGTGGANEKLFF
TRBV5-1,TRBJ1-2,TRBD1,.,TGCGCCAGCAGTTTGGACAGGGAGTATGGCTACACCTTC,CASSLDREYGYTF
TRBV2,TRBJ1-2,.,.,TGTGCCAGCAGAGGACGGAATGAGGGCTATGGCTACACCTTC,CASRGRNEGYGYTF
TRBV5-4,TRBJ1-2,TRBD1,.,TGTGCCAGCAGCTTTGAAGCAGGGGGAGGAGATGGCTACACCTTC,CASSFEAGGGDGYTF
TRBV5-1,TRBJ2-7,.,.,TGCGCCAGCAGCTTGGCTTCCTACGAGCAGTACTTC,CASSLASYEQYF
TRBV7-9,TRBJ1-5,TRBD1,few,TGTGCCAGCAGCTTAGAGATGTCGGGGACAGGGGGCAATCAGCCCCAGCATTTT,CASSLEMSGTGGNQPQHF
TRBV18,TRBJ2-1,.,.,TGTGCCAGCTCACCGCAGGTCGACAATGAGCAGTTCTTC,CASSPQVDNEQFF
TRBV28,TRBJ2-3,TRBD1,.,TGTGCCAGCAGAATCCTACAGGGGGCCGGAGATACGCAGTATTTT,CASRILQGAGDTQYF
TRBV6-1,TRBJ1-1,TRBD1,.,TGTGCCAGCAGTTCAACAGGGGGCACTGAAGCTTTCTTT,CASSSTGGTEAFF
TRBV2,TRBJ2-7,.,.,TGTGCCAGCAGTGAGACAGGACTCTCCTACGAGCAGTACTTC,CASSETGLSYEQYF
TRBV28,TRBJ2-3,TRBD1,.,TGTGCCAGCAGTTCAAAAACAGGGGGCGCTTCCCACACAGATACGCAGTATTTT,CASSSKTGGASHTDTQYF
TRBV15,TRBJ1-5,.,.,TGTGCCACCAGCAGAACGTCAGGGGTGGGAAATCAGCCCCAGCATTTT,CATSRTSGVGNQPQHF
TRBV28,TRBJ2-5,TRBD1,.,TGTGCCAGCAGCCCCGGACAGGGAAGACAGACCCAGTACTTC,CASSPGQGRQTQYF
TRBV18,TRBJ1-1,.,.,TGTGCCAGCTCCCTGGCAGGGTCGTGGAACACTGAAGCTTTCTTT,CASSLAGSWNTEAFF
TRBV4-3,TRBJ1-2,.,few,TGCGCCAGCAGCCAAGATCGAGGTGGGGCAGCAAATGGCTACACCTTC,CASSQDRGGAANGYTF